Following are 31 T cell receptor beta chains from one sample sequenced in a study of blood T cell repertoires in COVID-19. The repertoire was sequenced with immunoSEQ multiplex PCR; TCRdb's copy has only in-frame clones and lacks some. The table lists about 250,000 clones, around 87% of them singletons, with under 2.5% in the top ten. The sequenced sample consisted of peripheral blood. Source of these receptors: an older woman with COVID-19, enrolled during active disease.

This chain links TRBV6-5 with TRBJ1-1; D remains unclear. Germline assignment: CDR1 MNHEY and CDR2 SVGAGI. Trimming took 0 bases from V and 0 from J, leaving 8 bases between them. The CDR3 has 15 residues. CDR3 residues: CASSYSWRLNTEAFF. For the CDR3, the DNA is TGTGCCAGCAGTTACTCTTGGAGATTGAACACTGAAGCTTTCTTT.

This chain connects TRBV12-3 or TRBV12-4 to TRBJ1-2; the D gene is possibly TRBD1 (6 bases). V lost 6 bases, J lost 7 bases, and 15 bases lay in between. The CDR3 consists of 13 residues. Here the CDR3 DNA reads TGTGCCAGCAGAGTCTCAACAGGGATTGGCTACACCTTC. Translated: CASRVSTGIGYTF.

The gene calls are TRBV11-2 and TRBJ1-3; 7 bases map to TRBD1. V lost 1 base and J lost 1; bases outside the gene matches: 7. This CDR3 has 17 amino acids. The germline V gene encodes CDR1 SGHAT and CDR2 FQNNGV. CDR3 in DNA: TGTGCCAGCAGCTTAGTGTGGGACAGAAAATCTGGAAACACCATATATTTT. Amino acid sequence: CASSLVWDRKSGNTIYF.

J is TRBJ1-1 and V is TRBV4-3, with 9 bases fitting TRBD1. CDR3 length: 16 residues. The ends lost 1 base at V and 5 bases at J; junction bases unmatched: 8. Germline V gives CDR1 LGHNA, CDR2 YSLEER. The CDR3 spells CASSQGDRGSGTEAFF. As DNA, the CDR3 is TGCGCCAGCAGCCAAGGAGACAGGGGGTCGGGTACTGAAGCTTTCTTT.

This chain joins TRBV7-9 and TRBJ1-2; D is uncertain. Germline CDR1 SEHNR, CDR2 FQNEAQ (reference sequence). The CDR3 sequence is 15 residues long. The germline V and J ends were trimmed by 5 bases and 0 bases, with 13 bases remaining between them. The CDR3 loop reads CASSVTVYSNYGYTF. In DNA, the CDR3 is TGTGCCAGCAGCGTAACAGTCTACTCTAACTATGGCTACACCTTC.

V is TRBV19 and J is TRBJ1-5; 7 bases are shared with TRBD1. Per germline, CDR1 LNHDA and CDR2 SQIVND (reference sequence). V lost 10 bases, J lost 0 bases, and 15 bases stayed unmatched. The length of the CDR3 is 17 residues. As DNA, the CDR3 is TGTGCCACGGGGCTCGGACAGGTGGGATATAGCAATCAGCCCCAGCATTTT. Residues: CATGLGQVGYSNQPQHF.

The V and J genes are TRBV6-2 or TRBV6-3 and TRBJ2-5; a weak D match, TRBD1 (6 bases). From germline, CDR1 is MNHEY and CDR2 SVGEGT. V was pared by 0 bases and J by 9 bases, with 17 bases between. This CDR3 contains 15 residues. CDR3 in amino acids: CASSYSLTAPGAQYF. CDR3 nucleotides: TGTGCCAGCAGTTACTCCCTGACTGCTCCAGGGGCCCAGTACTTC.

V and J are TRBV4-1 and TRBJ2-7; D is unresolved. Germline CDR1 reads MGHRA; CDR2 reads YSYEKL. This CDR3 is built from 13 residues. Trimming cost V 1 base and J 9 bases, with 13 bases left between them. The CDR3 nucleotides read TGCGCCAGCAGCCAAGGAAGTCAAAGCGTGCAGTACTTC. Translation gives CASSQGSQSVQYF.

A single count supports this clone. The CDR3 DNA reads TGTGCCGGCCGTGTATCGGAGGGAGGCTACACCTTC. Translated: CAGRVSEGGYTF. The rearrangement joins TRBV2 to TRBJ1-2; D is ambiguous. Trimming shortened V by 11 bases and J by 8 bases, and 18 bases separated the two germline ends. This CDR3 is built from 12 residues. In germline, CDR1 is SNHLY, CDR2 FYNNEI. Full variable domain (outside the CDR3, taken from reference TRBV2 and TRBJ1-2): EPEVTQTPSHQVTQMGQEVILRCVPISNHLYFYWYRQILGQKVEFLVSFYNNEISEKSEIFDDQFSVERPDGSNFTLKIRSTKLEDSAMYFCAGRVSEGGYTFGSGTRLTVV.

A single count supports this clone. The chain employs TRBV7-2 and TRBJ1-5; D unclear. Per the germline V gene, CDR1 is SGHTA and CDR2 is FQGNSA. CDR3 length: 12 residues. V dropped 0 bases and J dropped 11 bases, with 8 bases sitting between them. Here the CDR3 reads CASSLAREAQHF. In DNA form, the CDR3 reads TGTGCCAGCAGCTTAGCGAGGGAGGCCCAGCATTTT.

The CDR3 nucleotides are TGTGCCAGCAGCTCCCGGGGCAATGAGCAGTTCTTC. Translating gives CASSSRGNEQFF. The chain links TRBV7-3 to TRBJ2-1; a weak D match, TRBD2 (5 bases). V lost 4 bases, J lost 6 bases, and 7 bases lay in between. From germline, CDR1 is SGHTA and CDR2 FQGTGA. This CDR3 has 12 amino acids.

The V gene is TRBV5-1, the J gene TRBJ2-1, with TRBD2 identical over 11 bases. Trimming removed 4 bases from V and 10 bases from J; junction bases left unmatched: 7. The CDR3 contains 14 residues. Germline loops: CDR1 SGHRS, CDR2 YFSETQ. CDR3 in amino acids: CASSIASGGTEQFF. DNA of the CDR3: TGCGCCAGCAGCATAGCTAGCGGGGGGACCGAGCAGTTCTTC. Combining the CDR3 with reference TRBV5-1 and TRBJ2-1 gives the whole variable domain KAGVTQTPRYLIKTRGQQVTLSCSPISGHRSVSWYQQTPGQGLQFLFEYFSETQRNKGNFPGRFSGRQFSNSRSEMNVSTLELGDSALYLCASSIASGGTEQFFGPGTRLTVL.

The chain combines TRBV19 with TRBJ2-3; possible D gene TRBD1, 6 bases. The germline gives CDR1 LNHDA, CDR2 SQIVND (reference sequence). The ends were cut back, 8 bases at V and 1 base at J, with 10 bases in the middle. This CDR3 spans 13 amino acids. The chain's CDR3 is CASGGVGTDTQYF. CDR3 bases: TGTGCCAGTGGGGGCGTAGGCACAGATACGCAGTATTTT.

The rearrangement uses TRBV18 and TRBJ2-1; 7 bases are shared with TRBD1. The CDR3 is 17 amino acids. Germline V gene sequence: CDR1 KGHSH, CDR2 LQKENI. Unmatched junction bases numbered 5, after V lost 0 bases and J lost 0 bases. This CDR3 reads CASSPPHQGVSYNEQFF. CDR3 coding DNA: TGTGCCAGCTCACCACCCCACCAGGGGGTCTCCTACAATGAGCAGTTCTTC.

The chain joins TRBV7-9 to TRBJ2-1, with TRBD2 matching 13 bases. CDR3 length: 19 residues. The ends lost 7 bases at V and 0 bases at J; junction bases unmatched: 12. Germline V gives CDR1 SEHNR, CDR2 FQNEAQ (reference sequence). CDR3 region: CASNRLAGGYSSSYNEQFF. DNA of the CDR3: TGTGCCAGCAACCGACTAGCGGGGGGCTACTCTAGCTCCTACAATGAGCAGTTCTTC.

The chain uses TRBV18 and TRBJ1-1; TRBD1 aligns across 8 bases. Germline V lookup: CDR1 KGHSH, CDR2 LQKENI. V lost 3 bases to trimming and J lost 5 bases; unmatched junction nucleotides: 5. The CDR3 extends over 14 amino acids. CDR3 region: CASSPGQGLTEAFF. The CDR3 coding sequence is TGTGCCAGCTCACCTGGACAGGGCTTGACTGAAGCTTTCTTT. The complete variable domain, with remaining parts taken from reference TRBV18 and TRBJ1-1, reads NAGVMQNPRHLVRRRGQEARLRCSPMKGHSHVYWYRQLPEEGLKFMVYLQKENIIDESGMPKERFSAEFPKEGPSILRIQQVVRGDSAAYFCASSPGQGLTEAFFGQGTRLTVV.

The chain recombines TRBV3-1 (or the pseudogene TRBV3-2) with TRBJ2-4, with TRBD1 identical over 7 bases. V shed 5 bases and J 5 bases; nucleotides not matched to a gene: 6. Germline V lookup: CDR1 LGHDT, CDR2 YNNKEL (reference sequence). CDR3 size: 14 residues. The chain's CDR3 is CASSSTGLENIQYF. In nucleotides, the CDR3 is TGTGCCAGCAGCTCGACAGGGCTTGAAAACATTCAGTACTTC.

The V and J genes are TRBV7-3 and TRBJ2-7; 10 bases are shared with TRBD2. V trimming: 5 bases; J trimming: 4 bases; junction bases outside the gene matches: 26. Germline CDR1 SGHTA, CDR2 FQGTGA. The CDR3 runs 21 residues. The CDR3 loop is CASSPRPPYSGGIGTGYEQYF. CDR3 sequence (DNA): TGTGCCAGCAGCCCACGGCCCCCGTATAGCGGGGGGATCGGGACTGGTTACGAGCAGTACTTC.

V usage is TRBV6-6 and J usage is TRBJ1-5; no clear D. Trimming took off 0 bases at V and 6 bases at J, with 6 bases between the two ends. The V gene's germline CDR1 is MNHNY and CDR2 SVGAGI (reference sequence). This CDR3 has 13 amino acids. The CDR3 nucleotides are TGTGCCAGCAGTTACTCTGTCGGTCAGCCCCAGCATTTT. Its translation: CASSYSVGQPQHF.

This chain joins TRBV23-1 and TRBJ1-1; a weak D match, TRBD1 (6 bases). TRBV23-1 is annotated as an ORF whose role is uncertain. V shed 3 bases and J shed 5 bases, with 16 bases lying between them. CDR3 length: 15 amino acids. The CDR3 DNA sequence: TGCGCCAGCAGTCATGTTGAACAGGGTGGGACTGAAGCTTTCTTT. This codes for CASSHVEQGGTEAFF.

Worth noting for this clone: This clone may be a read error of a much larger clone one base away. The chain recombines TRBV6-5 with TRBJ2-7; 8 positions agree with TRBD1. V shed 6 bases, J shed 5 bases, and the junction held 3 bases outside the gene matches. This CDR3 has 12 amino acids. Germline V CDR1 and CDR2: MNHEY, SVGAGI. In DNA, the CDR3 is TGTGCCAGCAGCAGGACAGGGAACGAGCAGTACTTC. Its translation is CASSRTGNEQYF.

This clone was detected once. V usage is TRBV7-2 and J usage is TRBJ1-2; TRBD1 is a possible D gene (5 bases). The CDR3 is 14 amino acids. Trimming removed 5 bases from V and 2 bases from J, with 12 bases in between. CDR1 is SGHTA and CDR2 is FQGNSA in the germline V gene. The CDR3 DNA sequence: TGTGCCAGCAGCCCGGGGGGGAAAAACTATGGCTACACCTTC. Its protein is CASSPGGKNYGYTF.

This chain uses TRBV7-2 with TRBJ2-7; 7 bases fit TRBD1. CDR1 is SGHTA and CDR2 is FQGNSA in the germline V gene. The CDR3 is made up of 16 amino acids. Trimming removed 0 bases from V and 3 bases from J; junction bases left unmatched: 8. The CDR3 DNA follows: TGTGCCAGCAGCTTAGCGAACAGGGGTGATTTCTACGAGCAGTACTTC. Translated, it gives CASSLANRGDFYEQYF.

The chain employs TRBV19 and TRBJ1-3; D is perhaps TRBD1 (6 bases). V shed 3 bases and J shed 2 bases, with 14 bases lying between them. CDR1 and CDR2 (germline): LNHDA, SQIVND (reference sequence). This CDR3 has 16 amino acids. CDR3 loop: CASSIQTGTAGNTIYF. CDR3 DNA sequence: TGTGCCAGTAGTATCCAAACAGGGACGGCTGGAAACACCATATATTTT.

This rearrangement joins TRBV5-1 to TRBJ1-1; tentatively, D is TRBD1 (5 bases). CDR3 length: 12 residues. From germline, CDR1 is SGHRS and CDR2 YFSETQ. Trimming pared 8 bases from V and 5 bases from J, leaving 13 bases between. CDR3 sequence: CARTAQGTEAFF. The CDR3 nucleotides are TGCGCCAGGACAGCTCAGGGAACTGAAGCTTTCTTT.

CDR3 DNA sequence: TGTGCCAGCAGCTCCCAGGGGACGAACACTGAAGCTTTCTTT. Translating it yields CASSSQGTNTEAFF. V and J are TRBV7-2 and TRBJ1-1; maybe TRBD1 (6 bases). The V end lost 4 bases, the J end lost 1 base, and 10 bases lay between the germline ends. This CDR3 is built from 14 residues. Per the germline V gene, CDR1 is SGHTA and CDR2 is FQGNSA.

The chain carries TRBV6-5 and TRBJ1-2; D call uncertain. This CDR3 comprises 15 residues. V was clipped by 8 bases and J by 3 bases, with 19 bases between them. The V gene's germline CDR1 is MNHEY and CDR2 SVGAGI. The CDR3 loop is CASAEVFSQYYGYTF. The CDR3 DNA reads TGTGCCAGCGCGGAGGTTTTTTCCCAATACTATGGCTACACCTTC.

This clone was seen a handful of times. CDR3 region: CATAGTLNTEAFF. The CDR3 nucleotides read TGCGCCACCGCCGGGACATTGAACACTGAAGCTTTCTTT. This chain links TRBV5-1 with TRBJ1-1; maybe TRBD1 (6 bases). The germline V gene encodes CDR1 SGHRS and CDR2 YFSETQ. The CDR3 covers 13 residues. The V and J ends lost 9 bases and 0 bases respectively, with 12 bases between them. The variable domain in full, with the rest retrieved from reference TRBV5-1 and TRBJ1-1, is KAGVTQTPRYLIKTRGQQVTLSCSPISGHRSVSWYQQTPGQGLQFLFEYFSETQRNKGNFPGRFSGRQFSNSRSEMNVSTLELGDSALYLCATAGTLNTEAFFGQGTRLTVV.

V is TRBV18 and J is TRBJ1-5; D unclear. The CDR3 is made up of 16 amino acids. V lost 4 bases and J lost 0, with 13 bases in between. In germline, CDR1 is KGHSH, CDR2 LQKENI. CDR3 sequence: CASSRYSRYSNQPQHF. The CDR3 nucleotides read TGTGCCAGCTCACGATACAGCAGATATAGCAATCAGCCCCAGCATTTT.

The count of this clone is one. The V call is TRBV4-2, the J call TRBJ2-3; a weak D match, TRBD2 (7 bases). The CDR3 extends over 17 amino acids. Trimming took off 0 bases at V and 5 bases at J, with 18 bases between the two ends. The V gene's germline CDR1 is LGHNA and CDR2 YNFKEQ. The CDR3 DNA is TGTGCCAGCAGCCAAGATAGGTGGGGGGGCCGAGTAGATACGCAGTATTTT. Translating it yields CASSQDRWGGRVDTQYF.

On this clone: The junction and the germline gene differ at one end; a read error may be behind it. CDR3 nucleotide sequence: TGTGCCATCAGTCGCCAGGCCCATCAGCCCCAGCATTTT. Encoded protein: CAISRQAHQPQHF. The chain recombines TRBV6-5 with TRBJ1-5; D remains unclear. This CDR3 is built from 13 residues. Germline V gene sequence: CDR1 MNHEY, CDR2 SVGAGI.